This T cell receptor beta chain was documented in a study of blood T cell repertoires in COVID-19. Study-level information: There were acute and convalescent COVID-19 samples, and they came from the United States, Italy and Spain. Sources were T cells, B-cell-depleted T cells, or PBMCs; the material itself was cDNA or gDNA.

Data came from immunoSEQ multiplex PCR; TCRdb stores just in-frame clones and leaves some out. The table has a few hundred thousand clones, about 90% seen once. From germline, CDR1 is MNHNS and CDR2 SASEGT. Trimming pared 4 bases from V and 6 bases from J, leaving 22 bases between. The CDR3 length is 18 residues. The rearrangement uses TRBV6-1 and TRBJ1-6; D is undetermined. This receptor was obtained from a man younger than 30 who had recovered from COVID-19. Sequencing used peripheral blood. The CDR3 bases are TGTGCCAGCAGTGCTCATTTAAGTGTACAAAGTCTTAATTCACCCCTCCACTTT. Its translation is CASSAHLSVQSLNSPLHF.